These T cell receptor beta chains were read from a single sample in a study of CD8+CD57+ T cells in acquired aplastic anemia. TCRdb re-derived calls from the reads in MiXCR, one entry per CDR3 protein. The sample lists some 180,000 distinct CDR3 sequences, roughly half seen once, with 2.9% in the top ten. The sample was sorted CD4+, CD8+, or CD8+CD57+ T cells (not recorded which) from PBMCs. These receptors all stem from a human donor in good health. Each CDR3 is given with its conserved first and last residue. A D gene is named only where the DNA matches it firmly. The size field is filled for only some rows; it gives once, few, many or a size class.

CDR3 length	V gene	clone size	D gene	J gene	CDR3 DNA	CDR3 protein
12	TRBV7-9	NA	NA	TRBJ2-7	TGTGCCAGCAGCTTTCAAGCCTACGAGCAGTACTTC	CASSFQAYEQYF
16	TRBV4-1	few	NA	TRBJ2-7	TGCGCCAGCAGCCCCCCGTTAAATTTTGACTCCTACGAGCAGTACTTC	CASSPPLNFDSYEQYF
14	TRBV15	few	NA	TRBJ1-3	TGTGCCACCAGCAGGGGGTTGTCTGGAAACACCATATATTTT	CATSRGLSGNTIYF
15	TRBV9	NA	NA	TRBJ2-2	TGTGCCAGCAGCGCCAGGGGAGACCCGCACCGGGAGCTGTTTTTT	CASSARGDPHRELFF
14	TRBV5-4	many	NA	TRBJ2-3	TGTGCCAGCAGCCCTTATGGGGCCACAGATACGCAGTATTTT	CASSPYGATDTQYF
15	TRBV18	NA	TRBD1	TRBJ1-1	TGTGCCAGCTCAACGGACGGGACAGGGGGCACTGAAGCTTTCTTT	CASSTDGTGGTEAFF
15	TRBV25-1	NA	TRBD1	TRBJ1-6	TGTGCCAGCAGTGAATTTGGGACAGGGACCCTCCCCCTCCACTTT	CASSEFGTGTLPLHF
14	TRBV19	few	NA	TRBJ2-7	TGTGCCAGTAGTATAGGGGGCATCTCCTACGAGCAGTACTTC	CASSIGGISYEQYF
16	TRBV11-2	NA	TRBD1	TRBJ1-5	TGTGCCGGCAGCTACCAGGACAGGGTTATTGGGCAGCCCCAGCATTTT	CAGSYQDRVIGQPQHF
14	TRBV29-1	NA	TRBD1	TRBJ1-2	TGCAGCGTTGAAGAGGGACAGCTTGCCTATGGCTACATTTTC	CSVEEGQLAYGYIF
13	TRBV10-3	NA	NA	TRBJ1-1	TGTGCCAGCAGTGAAGCGGTGGCAGTTGAAGCTTTCTTT	CASSEAVAVEAFF